The T cell receptor (beta chain) described here comes from a study of radiotherapy plus CTLA-4 blockade in lung cancer (dated by TCRdb to the late 2010s). In terms of the full investigation: Among the enrolled patients, around 17% had an objective response, and less than 40% reached disease control.

On this clone: No antigen is known for it. Base quality data are lacking; no much larger clone is found one base away.

The germline V gene supplies CDR1 SGHNT and CDR2 YENEEA. V was cut back by 5 bases and J by 7 bases, leaving a gap of 16 bases between them. Reading from cysteine to phenylalanine, the CDR3 counts 14 amino acids. Only the CDR3 portion is preserved as DNA: 42 bases, with reading frame beginning at the first base. Libraries came from the immunoSEQ multiplex PCR assay. TCRdb's version of the immuneACCESS table is confined to in-frame rearrangements and falls short of the full clone set. An unresolved V gene accounts for under half of the shortfall where checked; the remainder is of unknown origin. The sample table lists about 97,000 clones, roughly 74% of them with a count of one. Approximately 3% of the sample is in the top ten clones. Study-level results and caveats: After treatment with radiotherapy and ipilimumab, TCR clones that originated in tumors expanded in peripheral blood. Increased serum interferon-beta after radiation, together with early dynamic changes in blood T cell clones, were reported to be the strongest predictors of response.

Focal radiation therapy combined with CTLA-4 blockade (ipilimumab) was tested in patients with chemo-refractory metastatic non-small-cell lung cancer. Sample: peripheral blood, taken from a patient treated with radiotherapy plus ipilimumab. The TCR was taken from a human donor with non-small cell lung cancer who had a partial response to radiotherapy plus ipilimumab. Some clones in this sample may be carry-over from other donors' samples. The chain links TRBV11-3 with TRBJ2-3, and the D gene may be TRBD2, 6 bases matching. The DNA is TGTGCCAGCAGCCATAGGGGAGGATTGAATACGCAGTATTTT. The encoded protein is CASSHRGGLNTQYF.